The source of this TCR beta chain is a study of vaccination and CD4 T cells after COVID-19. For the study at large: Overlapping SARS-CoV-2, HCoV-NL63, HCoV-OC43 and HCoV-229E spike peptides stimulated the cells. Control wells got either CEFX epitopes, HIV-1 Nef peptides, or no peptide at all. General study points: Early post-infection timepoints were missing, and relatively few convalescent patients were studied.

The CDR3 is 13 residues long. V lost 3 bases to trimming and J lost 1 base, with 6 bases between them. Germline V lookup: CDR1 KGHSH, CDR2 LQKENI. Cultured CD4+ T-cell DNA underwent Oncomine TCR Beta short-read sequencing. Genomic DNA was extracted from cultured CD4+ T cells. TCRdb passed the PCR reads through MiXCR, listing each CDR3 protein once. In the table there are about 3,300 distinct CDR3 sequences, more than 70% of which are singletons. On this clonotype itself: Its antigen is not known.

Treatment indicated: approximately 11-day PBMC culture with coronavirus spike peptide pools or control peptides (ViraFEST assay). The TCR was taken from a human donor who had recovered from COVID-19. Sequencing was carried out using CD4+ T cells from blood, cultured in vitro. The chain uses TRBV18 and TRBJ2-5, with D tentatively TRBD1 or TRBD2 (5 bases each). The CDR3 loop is CASSPGTQETQYF. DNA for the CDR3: TGTGCCAGCTCACCGGGGACCCAAGAGACCCAGTACTTC. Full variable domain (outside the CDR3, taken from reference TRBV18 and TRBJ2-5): NAGVMQNPRHLVRRRGQEARLRCSPMKGHSHVYWYRQLPEEGLKFMVYLQKENIIDESGMPKERFSAEFPKEGPSILRIQQVVRGDSAAYFCASSPGTQETQYFGPGTRLLVL.